This entry lists 32 T cell receptor beta chains sequenced from one sample in a study of T cell responses to AZD1222 COVID-19 vaccine. Method: immunoSEQ multiplex PCR; TCRdb's copy keeps in-frame clones and lacks some. This table has roughly 93,000 clones, roughly 91% appearing once. Material: peripheral blood, obtained on day 0 of MenACWY control vaccination. The receptors come from an adult in good health.

This clone occurred once. The chain carries TRBV4-3 and TRBJ2-2; D could derive from TRBD1 or TRBD2 (6 bases each). The CDR3 is 14 residues long. Per the germline V gene, CDR1 is LGHNA and CDR2 is YSLEER. V lost 2 bases and J lost 5, with 9 bases in between. The CDR3 sequence: CASSQQGRTGELFF. CDR3 in DNA: TGCGCCAGCAGCCAACAGGGGAGGACCGGGGAGCTGTTTTTT.

This chain connects TRBV9 to TRBJ1-6; TRBD1 is a possible D gene (5 bases). This CDR3 contains 16 residues. V shed 3 bases and J shed 4 bases, with 14 bases lying between them. Germline V CDR1 and CDR2: SGDLS, YYNGEE. The CDR3 here is CASSDSQGLYNSPLHF. The CDR3 DNA reads as TGTGCCAGCAGCGACTCCCAGGGACTTTATAATTCACCCCTCCACTTT.

This chain links TRBV28 with TRBJ2-7; D gene uncertain. Germline assignment: CDR1 MDHEN and CDR2 SYDVKM. Trimming shortened V by 2 bases and J by 3 bases, and 8 bases separated the two germline ends. The CDR3 contains 13 residues. This CDR3 reads CASSLNGDYEQYF. CDR3 sequence (DNA): TGTGCCAGCAGTTTAAATGGGGACTACGAGCAGTACTTC.

The chain carries TRBV5-1 and TRBJ1-1; maybe TRBD1 (5 bases). From germline, CDR1 is SGHRS and CDR2 YFSETQ. Trimming stripped 0 bases from V and 1 base from J, with 10 bases between. The length of the CDR3 is 15 residues. The DNA of the CDR3 is TGCGCCAGCAGCTTGGGAGGGGCAGGGAACACTGAAGCTTTCTTT. It is translated as CASSLGGAGNTEAFF.

The chain carries TRBV3-1 (or the pseudogene TRBV3-2) and TRBJ2-1; the D is unclear. V lost 4 bases, J lost 9 bases, and 16 bases lay in between. CDR1 LGHDT and CDR2 YNNKEL come from the germline V gene (reference sequence). CDR3 length: 14 residues. CDR3 coding DNA: TGTGCCAGCAGCCTCGTCGGAGCCGGTGGTGAGCAGTTCTTC. Translating gives CASSLVGAGGEQFF.

This sequence joins TRBV30 and TRBJ1-1, with TRBD1 matching over 8 bases. The CDR3 has 15 residues. V was pared by 0 bases and J by 1 base, with 4 bases of the junction left unmatched. Germline V gives CDR1 GTSNPN, CDR2 SVGIG (reference sequence). This CDR3 is CAWSVLQGGNTEAFF. CDR3 nucleotide sequence: TGTGCCTGGAGTGTCTTACAGGGGGGGAACACTGAAGCTTTCTTT.

CDR3 nucleotides: TGTGCCAGCAGCCCCGGGACAGGGTCAGAGACCCAGTACTTC. It yields the protein CASSPGTGSETQYF. The chain recombines TRBV7-3 with TRBJ2-5; TRBD1 matches at 9 bases. The V gene's germline CDR1 is SGHTA and CDR2 FQGTGA. Trimming took 5 bases from V and 4 from J; bases not matched to a gene: 5. The CDR3 is made up of 14 amino acids.

The chain joins TRBV6-5 to TRBJ1-2; D is undetermined. The CDR3 extends over 14 amino acids. Trimming took off 0 bases at V and 4 bases at J, with 9 bases between the two ends. The germline CDR1 and CDR2 sequences are MNHEY and SVGAGI. The DNA for the CDR3 is TGTGCCAGCAGTTACTCGATTGACACCTATGGCTACACCTTC. Translating it yields CASSYSIDTYGYTF.

The gene calls are TRBV14 and TRBJ1-2; D is uncertain. CDR3 size: 14 residues. Trimming shortened V by 3 bases and J by 2 bases, and 10 bases separated the two germline ends. In germline, CDR1 is SGHDN, CDR2 FVKESK. CDR3 DNA sequence: TGTGCCAGCAGCCAGCTCGGGAGCAACTATGGCTACACCTTC. Translated, it gives CASSQLGSNYGYTF.

The chain is built from TRBV12-3 or TRBV12-4 and TRBJ1-5; D unresolved. V was pared by 2 bases and J by 3 bases, with 5 bases between. There are 13 residues in the CDR3. The CDR3 DNA sequence: TGTGCCAGCAGTTTACTGGCCAATCAGCCCCAGCATTTT. Its translation is CASSLLANQPQHF.

This clone was detected once. The chain employs TRBV4-3 and TRBJ2-1, with TRBD2 matching 10 bases. V was pared by 0 bases and J by 8 bases, with 7 bases of the junction left unmatched. CDR1 is LGHNA and CDR2 is YSLEER in the germline V gene. CDR3 length equals 16 residues. The CDR3 DNA reads as TGCGCCAGCAGCCAAGAGAGCGGGGGGGCCTTGGATGAGCAGTTCTTC. The encoded protein is CASSQESGGALDEQFF.

The chain uses TRBV11-2 and TRBJ1-4; D remains ambiguous. Trimming took 0 bases from V and 8 from J, leaving 19 bases between them. Germline V gives CDR1 SGHAT, CDR2 FQNNGV. The CDR3 is 17 residues long. CDR3 sequence (DNA): TGTGCCAGCAGCTTAGATAGTCGGAGGGCAGATGGAGAAAAACTGTTTTTT. This gives the protein CASSLDSRRADGEKLFF.

CDR3 DNA: TGCGCCAGCAGCTTGACAGGGGACAGGAAAAACATTCAGTACTTC. Translation gives CASSLTGDRKNIQYF. This chain uses TRBV5-1 with TRBJ2-4; TRBD1 matches at 8 bases. The CDR3 sequence is 15 residues long. With 1 base clipped from V and 4 bases from J, the junction kept 4 bases outside the gene matches. Per the germline V gene, CDR1 is SGHRS and CDR2 is YFSETQ.

This rearrangement joins TRBV19 to TRBJ2-7; 9 positions agree with TRBD1. The germline gives CDR1 LNHDA, CDR2 SQIVND (reference sequence). The ends lost 3 bases at V and 2 bases at J; junction bases unmatched: 11. CDR3 length: 17 amino acids. The CDR3 protein is CASSMGQGIGNTYEQYF. CDR3 sequence (DNA): TGTGCCAGTAGTATGGGACAGGGAATAGGGAATACCTACGAGCAGTACTTC.

This chain links TRBV4-3 with TRBJ1-2, with a tentative D call TRBD1 (5 bases). CDR1 and CDR2 (germline): LGHNA, YSLEER. Trimming left V 2 bases short and J 4 bases short, with 14 bases between. The CDR3 has 15 amino acids. This chain's CDR3 is CASSQSAQGSYGYTF. The CDR3, as DNA: TGCGCCAGCAGCCAATCGGCGCAGGGTTCCTATGGCTACACCTTC.

The rearrangement joins TRBV19 to TRBJ1-1; TRBD1 aligns across 8 bases. Germline loops: CDR1 LNHDA, CDR2 SQIVND (reference sequence). The CDR3 runs 14 residues. V was clipped by 3 bases and J by 1 base; unmatched bases: 1. CDR3 sequence (DNA): TGTGCCAGTAGTATCGGACAGGGGAACACTGAAGCTTTCTTT. Translating it yields CASSIGQGNTEAFF.

The V call is TRBV20-1, the J call TRBJ1-2; possible D gene TRBD1, 6 bases. Trimming took off 3 bases at V and 5 bases at J, with 13 bases between the two ends. CDR3 length: 13 residues. CDR1 and CDR2 from the germline V gene are DFQATT and SNEGSKA (reference sequence). CDR3 coding DNA: TGCAGTGCTAGTTCCAGGGGCCATTATGGCTACACCTTC. Encoded protein: CSASSRGHYGYTF.

The rearrangement links TRBV5-1 to TRBJ2-2; no clear D gene. This CDR3 is built from 13 residues. Trimming removed 5 bases at V and 2 bases at J, with 7 bases between. CDR1 and CDR2 (germline): SGHRS, YFSETQ. The CDR3 DNA sequence: TGCGCCAGCAGACCAGGTAACACCGGGGAGCTGTTTTTT. It encodes CASRPGNTGELFF.

This clone was seen more than once but under ten times. The rearrangement uses TRBV28 and TRBJ2-2, with 11 bases aligning to TRBD2. The CDR3 length is 15 residues. Trimming removed 3 bases from V and 8 bases from J; junction bases left unmatched: 5. The V gene's germline CDR1 is MDHEN and CDR2 SYDVKM. The CDR3 DNA sequence: TGTGCCAGCAGTTTTAGCGGGGGGGCGTCTGGGGAGCTGTTTTTT. This encodes CASSFSGGASGELFF.

V usage is TRBV7-9 and J usage is TRBJ2-7; 9 bases match TRBD1. The germline V gene has CDR1 SEHNR and CDR2 FQNEAQ (reference sequence). The length of the CDR3 is 14 residues. Unmatched junction bases numbered 3, after V lost 3 bases and J lost 3 bases. This chain's CDR3 is CASSFGQGIYEQYF. Written as DNA, the CDR3 is TGTGCCAGCAGCTTTGGACAGGGGATCTACGAGCAGTACTTC.

This chain uses TRBV14 with TRBJ1-5; 12 nucleotides agree with TRBD1. There are 21 residues in the CDR3. Germline lookup yields CDR1 SGHDN and CDR2 FVKESK. After removal of 9 bases from V and 0 bases from J, the junction contained 21 bases not matched to a gene. The CDR3 coding sequence is TGTGCCAGACACAAACAACCGAGACCGGGACAGGGGGCCGCTAGCAATCAGCCCCAGCATTTT. This translates into CARHKQPRPGQGAASNQPQHF.

The gene calls are TRBV4-1 and TRBJ1-1; 8 positions match TRBD1. In germline, CDR1 is MGHRA, CDR2 YSYEKL. V dropped 4 bases and J dropped 0; count of bases not matched to a gene: 7. The CDR3 has 16 amino acids. The DNA of the CDR3 is TGCGCCAGCAGCCGGGGACAGGTGCAAATGAACACTGAAGCTTTCTTT. It is translated as CASSRGQVQMNTEAFF.

The chain couples TRBV4-3 to TRBJ2-7; 7 bases align to TRBD2. V shed 0 bases and J 6 bases; nucleotides not matched to a gene: 8. CDR3 size: 15 residues. The germline V gene encodes CDR1 LGHNA and CDR2 YSLEER. The CDR3 loop reads CASSQDPGEGLEQYF. As DNA, the CDR3 is TGCGCCAGCAGCCAAGATCCCGGGGAGGGTCTCGAGCAGTACTTC.

V usage is TRBV2 and J usage is TRBJ2-7, with 7 bases fitting TRBD2. V shed 1 base, J shed 0 bases, and the junction held 3 bases outside the gene matches. The V gene's germline CDR1 is SNHLY and CDR2 FYNNEI. The length of the CDR3 is 15 residues. CDR3 sequence reads: CASSEGGGGSYEQYF. The CDR3 DNA sequence: TGTGCCAGCAGTGAAGGCGGCGGGGGCTCCTACGAGCAGTACTTC.

The chain has TRBV7-2 and TRBJ2-7; 7 bases map to TRBD2. Germline loops: CDR1 SGHTA, CDR2 FQGNSA. V lost 5 bases, J lost 4 bases, and 8 bases stayed unmatched. CDR3 length: 14 residues. The CDR3 sequence is CASSQRTSRYEQYF. DNA of the CDR3: TGTGCCAGCAGCCAACGGACTAGTCGGTACGAGCAGTACTTC.

V gene TRBV4-1 combines with J gene TRBJ2-1; D gene unclear. The CDR3 is made up of 12 amino acids. CDR1 MGHRA and CDR2 YSYEKL come from the germline V gene. V lost 3 bases, J lost 4 bases, and 4 bases lay in between. CDR3 loop: CASSHMYNEQFF. Here the CDR3 DNA reads TGCGCCAGCAGCCATATGTACAATGAGCAGTTCTTC.

Here the CDR3 reads CAAEEGWQGDYGYTF. CDR3 nucleotides: TGTGCCGCAGAGGAGGGGTGGCAGGGAGACTATGGCTACACCTTC. This chain connects TRBV2 to TRBJ1-2, with D possibly being TRBD1 (5 bases). This CDR3 region has 15 residues. Trimming removed 11 bases at V and 3 bases at J, with 22 bases between. In germline, CDR1 is SNHLY, CDR2 FYNNEI.

V gene TRBV5-1 combines with J gene TRBJ1-3; D perhaps matches TRBD1 (6 bases). V lost 7 bases and J 4 bases, leaving 15 bases between the germline ends. This CDR3 is 14 amino acids long. Germline V gene lookup returns CDR1 SGHRS and CDR2 YFSETQ. The CDR3 is CASAPPGAGNTIYF. CDR3 coding DNA: TGCGCCAGCGCCCCACCAGGGGCCGGAAACACCATATATTTT.

The chain employs TRBV7-9 and TRBJ2-3, with TRBD2 identical over 15 bases. Germline CDR1 and CDR2: SEHNR and FQNEAQ (reference sequence). With V trimmed by 7 bases and J by 6 bases, 11 bases remained unmatched. This CDR3 is built from 17 residues. The CDR3 here is CASTPLGLAGGFDTQYF. DNA for the CDR3: TGTGCCAGCACCCCCCTAGGACTAGCGGGGGGGTTTGATACGCAGTATTTT.

The chain uses TRBV9 and TRBJ2-3; TRBD2 agrees at 10 bases. V was clipped by 0 bases and J by 4 bases; unmatched bases: 5. The CDR3 extends over 16 amino acids. Germline lookup yields CDR1 SGDLS and CDR2 YYNGEE. The CDR3 region is CASSVASGGWADTQYF. The DNA for the CDR3 is TGTGCCAGCAGCGTAGCTAGCGGGGGATGGGCAGATACGCAGTATTTT.

This sequence joins TRBV7-2 and TRBJ1-1; perhaps TRBD1 as D (5 bases). Trimming pared 2 bases from V and 7 bases from J, leaving 14 bases between. Germline V gives CDR1 SGHTA, CDR2 FQGNSA. The CDR3 extends over 14 amino acids. The DNA of the CDR3 is TGTGCCAGCAGCTTAAAGTATCGGGACGGTGAAGCTTTCTTT. Translating gives CASSLKYRDGEAFF.

This sequence joins TRBV7-9 and TRBJ1-1; weak D call: TRBD1 (5 bases). The V gene's germline CDR1 is SEHNR and CDR2 FQNEAQ (reference sequence). This CDR3 is 18 amino acids long. Trimming removed 4 bases from V and 5 bases from J, with 26 bases in between. CDR3 in DNA: TGTGCCAGCAGCTCCGTTGGACGGGGGATGAGGTTTAGTACTGAAGCTTTCTTT. As protein: CASSSVGRGMRFSTEAFF.